This entry concerns a single T cell receptor beta chain. Its antigen is still unknown. Other DNA sequences in the same sample also yield this CDR3. Assay: immunoSEQ multiplex PCR; the TCRdb copy retains only in-frame clones and omits some. The sample lists about 1 million clones, approximately 72% occurring once. Germline V CDR1 and CDR2: MNHEY, SMNVEV (reference sequence). V lost 5 bases, J lost 2 bases, and 5 bases lay in between. CDR3 length: 12 residues. These data belong to a study of shared clonotypes between healthy human individuals. Study-level findings and limits: As a rule, naive subsets had a larger estimated richness than memory subsets.

The rearrangement links TRBV27 to TRBJ2-3; no definite D call. This clonotype was obtained from a man aged 18 to 30 in good health. The sequencing input was memory CD4+ T cells sorted from blood. Subset in this sample: CD45RA-negative fraction. The chain's CDR3 is CASSPSTDTQYF. CDR3 DNA: TGTGCCAGCAGTCCCTCCACAGATACGCAGTATTTT.